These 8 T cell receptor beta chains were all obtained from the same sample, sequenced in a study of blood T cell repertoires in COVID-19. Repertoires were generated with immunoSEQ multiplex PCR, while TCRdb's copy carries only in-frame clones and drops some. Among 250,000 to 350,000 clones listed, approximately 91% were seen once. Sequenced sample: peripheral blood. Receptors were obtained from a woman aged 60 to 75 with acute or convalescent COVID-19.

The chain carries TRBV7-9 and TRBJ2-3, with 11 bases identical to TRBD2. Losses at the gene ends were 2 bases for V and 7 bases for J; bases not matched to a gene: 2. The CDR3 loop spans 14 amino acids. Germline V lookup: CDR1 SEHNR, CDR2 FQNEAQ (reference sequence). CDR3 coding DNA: TGTGCCAGCAGCTTACTAGCGGGGGGTAATACGCAGTATTTT. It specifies CASSLLAGGNTQYF.

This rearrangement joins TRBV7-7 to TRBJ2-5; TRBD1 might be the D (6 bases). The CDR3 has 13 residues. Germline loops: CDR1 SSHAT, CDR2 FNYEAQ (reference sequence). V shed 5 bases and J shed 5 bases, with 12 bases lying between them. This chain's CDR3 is CASSVGQSETQYF. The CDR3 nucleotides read TGTGCCAGCAGCGTTGGACAGTCGGAGACCCAGTACTTC.

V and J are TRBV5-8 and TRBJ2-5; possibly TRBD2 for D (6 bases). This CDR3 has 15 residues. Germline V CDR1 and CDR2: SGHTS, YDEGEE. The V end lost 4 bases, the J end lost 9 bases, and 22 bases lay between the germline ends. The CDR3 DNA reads TGTGCCAGCAGCCTCACCGGGACTGCGACGGTGGCCCAGTACTTC. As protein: CASSLTGTATVAQYF.

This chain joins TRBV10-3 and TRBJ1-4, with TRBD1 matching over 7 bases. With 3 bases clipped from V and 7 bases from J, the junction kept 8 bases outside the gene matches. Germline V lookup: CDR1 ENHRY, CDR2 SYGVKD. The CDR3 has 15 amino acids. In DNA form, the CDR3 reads TGTGCCATCAGTGAATCGAGGGGGCTTGGTGAAAAACTGTTTTTT. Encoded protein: CAISESRGLGEKLFF.

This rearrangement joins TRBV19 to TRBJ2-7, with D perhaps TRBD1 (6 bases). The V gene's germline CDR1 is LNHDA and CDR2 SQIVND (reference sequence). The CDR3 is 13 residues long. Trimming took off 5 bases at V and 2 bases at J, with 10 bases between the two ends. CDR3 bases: TGTGCCAGTAGTCCAGGGGTGGCCTACGAGCAGTACTTC. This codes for CASSPGVAYEQYF.

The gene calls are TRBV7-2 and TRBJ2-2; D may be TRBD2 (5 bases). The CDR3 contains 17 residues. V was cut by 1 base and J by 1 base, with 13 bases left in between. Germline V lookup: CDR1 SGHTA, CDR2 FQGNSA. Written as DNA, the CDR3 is TGTGCCAGCAGCTTAGTGGTAACGGGGAGGAACACCGGGGAGCTGTTTTTT. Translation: CASSLVVTGRNTGELFF.

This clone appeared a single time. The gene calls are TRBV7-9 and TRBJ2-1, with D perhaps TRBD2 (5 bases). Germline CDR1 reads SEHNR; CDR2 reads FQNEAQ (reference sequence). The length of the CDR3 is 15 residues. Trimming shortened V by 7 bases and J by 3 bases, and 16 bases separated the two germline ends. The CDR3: CASKIEGPGYNEQFF. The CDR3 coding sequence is TGTGCCAGCAAAATAGAGGGCCCGGGCTACAATGAGCAGTTCTTC.

CDR3 nucleotides: TGTGCCAGCGGGGTACTGGCAGGACAGGGGCACTACACCTTC. Translating it yields CASGVLAGQGHYTF. This chain joins TRBV27 and TRBJ1-2, with TRBD1 identical over 9 bases. The germline CDR1 and CDR2 sequences are MNHEY and SMNVEV (reference sequence). This CDR3 is 14 amino acids long. V trimming: 8 bases; J trimming: 10 bases; junction bases outside the gene matches: 14.